The present entry profiles one TCR beta chain with its context. Its antigen is undetermined. These data originate in a study of T cells in localized non-small cell lung cancer. Findings and limits, study-wide: The study found T cell clonality highest in uninvolved adjacent lung, above tumor. The study linked higher blood T cell density to longer overall survival. Median approximately 50 top-100 tumor clones were shared with paired adjacent lung. The tumor had only one region sequenced, so heterogeneity remains possible.

Profiling relied on immunoSEQ multiplex PCR, and the TCRdb table lists in-frame clones only, not all of them. In the table there are around 78,000 clones, 88% of which are singletons. Trimming took 2 bases from V and 6 from J; bases not matched to a gene: 5. The germline gives CDR1 SGHTA, CDR2 FQGTGA. CDR3 size: 14 residues. The receptor was isolated from a woman aged 40 to 75 with stage I squamous cell lung carcinoma. V gene TRBV7-3 combines with J gene TRBJ2-7, with 9 bases lining up with TRBD2. Sequenced material: peripheral blood, taken before any cancer treatment. The CDR3 is CASSLGLAGSEQYF. CDR3 DNA sequence: TGTGCCAGCAGCTTAGGGCTAGCGGGGAGCGAGCAGTACTTC.